What follows are 32 T cell receptor beta chains derived from one specimen sequenced in a study of T cells in Graves' hyperthyroidism and ophthalmopathy. The CDR3 regions of TCR beta were amplified from RNA transcripts. Primed by the HTBI set, a first-round RT-PCR was run on the TCR CDR3. Each CDR3 protein gets one entry after TCRdb re-called the multiplex PCR reads with MiXCR. This table holds about 250,000 distinct CDR3 sequences, roughly 22% found once. The sample comprised blood. The receptors derive from a woman in her 40s with Graves' ophthalmopathy.

At least ten counts were recorded for this clonotype. The V call is TRBV13, the J call TRBJ2-5, with D possibly matching TRBD2 (6 bases). The CDR3 is made up of 13 amino acids. CDR1 is PRHDT and CDR2 is FYEKMQ in the germline V gene (reference sequence). The V gene lost 7 bases and the J gene lost 5 bases, with 14 bases spanning the gap. DNA of the CDR3: TGTGCCAGCAACACGGGGGACGGCGAGACCCAGTACTTC. Protein sequence: CASNTGDGETQYF.

This clonotype was seen repeatedly, ten times or more. The V and J genes are TRBV5-1 and TRBJ2-4, with TRBD2 identical over 7 bases. Trimming cost V 1 base and J 5 bases; bases outside gene matches: 6. Per the germline V gene, CDR1 is SGHRS and CDR2 is YFSETQ. The CDR3 totals 15 residues. CDR3 amino acids: CASSLMSSGQNIQYF. The CDR3 DNA is TGCGCCAGCAGCTTGATGTCTAGCGGTCAAAACATTCAGTACTTC.

This clonotype showed up many times. The rearrangement joins TRBV29-1 to TRBJ1-2; the match to TRBD1 covers 9 bases. Germline CDR1 reads SQVTM; CDR2 reads ANQGSEA. Losses at the gene ends were 8 bases for V and 7 bases for J; bases not matched to a gene: 5. There are 11 residues in the CDR3. CDR3 coding DNA: TGCAGCTGGGGACAGGGCGGTGGCTACACCTTC. This encodes CSWGQGGGYTF.

This clonotype was seen more than once but under ten times. The chain links TRBV6-2 or TRBV6-3 to TRBJ1-1; tentative D call: TRBD1 (6 bases). This CDR3 comprises 14 residues. The V gene's germline CDR1 is MNHEY and CDR2 SVGEGT. The ends were cut back, 6 bases at V and 0 bases at J, with 11 bases in the middle. DNA of the CDR3: TGTGCCAGCAGAGACTCAGGGGTGAACACTGAAGCTTTCTTT. This sequence encodes CASRDSGVNTEAFF.

The DNA of the CDR3 is TGTGCCAGCAGCTTAGCAGGGGGCCAGAACGAGCAGTACTTC. This encodes CASSLAGGQNEQYF. This sequence joins TRBV7-2 and TRBJ2-7; 7 nucleotides agree with TRBD1. J was trimmed by 5 bases and V by 0 bases; bases with no gene match: 4. Germline assignment: CDR1 SGHTA and CDR2 FQGNSA. The CDR3 extends over 14 amino acids.

CDR3 in DNA: TGTGCCAGCTCACCAAGTTGGGGGACAGGCGCCGTCCGCTATGGCTACACCTTC. It encodes CASSPSWGTGAVRYGYTF. V is TRBV18 and J is TRBJ1-2, with TRBD1 identical over 8 bases. V dropped 2 bases and J dropped 4; count of bases not matched to a gene: 15. This CDR3 region has 18 residues. Germline V lookup: CDR1 KGHSH, CDR2 LQKENI.

The V gene is TRBV6-1, the J gene TRBJ2-3; 7 positions match TRBD2. The V and J ends lost 4 bases and 2 bases, in that order; junction bases with no gene match: 6. Germline loops: CDR1 MNHNS, CDR2 SASEGT. The CDR3 consists of 15 residues. CDR3: CASSGSRDYTDTQYF. CDR3 DNA sequence: TGTGCCAGCAGTGGATCCCGGGACTACACAGATACGCAGTATTTT.

This clonotype was seen many times. The V gene is TRBV11-1, the J gene TRBJ2-5, with D unresolved. The CDR3 is 14 residues long. Germline CDR1 SGHAT, CDR2 FQDESV (reference sequence). Trimming took off 8 bases at V and 2 bases at J, with 15 bases between the two ends. CDR3 in DNA: TGTGCCAGCGCCAGGCTGGGTGGGCAAGAGACCCAGTACTTC. Residues: CASARLGGQETQYF. The full variable domain, with the rest looked up from reference TRBV11-1 and TRBJ2-5, is EAEVAQSPRYKITEKSQAVAFWCDPISGHATLYWYRQILGQGPELLVQFQDESVVDDSQLPKDRFSAERLKGVDSTLKIQPAELGDSAMYLCASARLGGQETQYFGPGTRLLVL.

This clonotype showed up many times. This chain joins TRBV28 and TRBJ2-7; D may be TRBD1 or TRBD2 (5 bases each). There are 15 residues in the CDR3. The V gene lost 5 bases and the J gene lost 3 bases, with 17 bases spanning the gap. CDR1 is MDHEN and CDR2 is SYDVKM in the germline V gene. The CDR3 bases are TGTGCCAGCAGTCCCCCCCGGGACGGGCTCTACGAGCAGTACTTC. Encoded protein: CASSPPRDGLYEQYF.

This clonotype was found many times. The chain employs TRBV7-8 and TRBJ2-7, with TRBD1 identical over 8 bases. The CDR3 is 14 amino acids. Germline V gene lookup returns CDR1 SGHVS and CDR2 FQNEAQ. Losses at the gene ends were 3 bases for V and 3 bases for J; bases not matched to a gene: 4. The CDR3 nucleotides read TGTGCCAGCAGCTTCCCCGGACAGGGCTACGAGCAGTACTTC. Translated, it gives CASSFPGQGYEQYF.

This clonotype was seen ten or more times. A junction boundary mismatches the germline segment, possibly from a read error. The gene calls are TRBV24-1 and TRBJ2-2; D might be TRBD1 (6 bases). Germline values: CDR1 KGHDR, CDR2 SFDVKD. This CDR3 comprises 13 residues. This CDR3 is CATRAGEIGKLFF. The CDR3 nucleotides are TGTGCCACCAGGGCAGGGGAGATCGGGAAGCTGTTTTTT.

This clonotype was seen many times. This chain links TRBV6-1 with TRBJ2-4; no reliable D call. The CDR3 is 14 amino acids. The germline CDR1 and CDR2 sequences are MNHNS and SASEGT. Between the trimmed V and J ends, which lost 6 bases and 0 bases, there was a span of 9 bases. The CDR3 nucleotides read TGTGCCAGCAGGGATAGTGGAGCCAAAAACATTCAGTACTTC. Encoded protein: CASRDSGAKNIQYF.

V and J are TRBV6-1 and TRBJ2-7, with 10 bases matching TRBD1. This CDR3 contains 14 residues. Losses at the gene ends were 2 bases for V and 3 bases for J; bases not matched to a gene: 1. Germline CDR1 reads MNHNS; CDR2 reads SASEGT. For the CDR3, the DNA is TGTGCCAGCAGTGAATGGGACAGGGGCTACGAGCAGTACTTC. Translating gives CASSEWDRGYEQYF.

This clonotype was recorded many times. The V gene is TRBV6-5, the J gene TRBJ2-7; D ambiguous. CDR1 is MNHEY and CDR2 is SVGAGI in the germline V gene. The ends were cut back, 7 bases at V and 2 bases at J, with 9 bases in the middle. The CDR3 consists of 12 residues. The CDR3 reads CASTPGPYEQYF. In DNA, the CDR3 is TGTGCCAGCACCCCAGGTCCCTACGAGCAGTACTTC.

This clonotype was seen repeatedly, ten times or more. CDR3: CASSLTSGGTYEQYF. CDR3 DNA: TGTGCCAGCAGCCTGACTAGCGGGGGAACCTACGAGCAGTACTTC. The rearrangement joins TRBV7-2 to TRBJ2-7, with 12 bases matching TRBD2. Looked up from germline, CDR1 is SGHTA and CDR2 is FQGNSA. The CDR3 extends over 15 amino acids. Losses at the gene ends were 5 bases for V and 2 bases for J; bases not matched to a gene: 4.

The CDR3 sequence: CASSDSPITYGYTF. The CDR3 region has the DNA TGTGCCAGCAGCGACAGCCCGATAACCTATGGCTACACCTTC. This sequence joins TRBV28 and TRBJ1-2; tentative D call: TRBD1 (5 bases). Trimming removed 6 bases at V and 4 bases at J, with 15 bases between. The germline V gene has CDR1 MDHEN and CDR2 SYDVKM. The CDR3 has 14 amino acids.

This clonotype was counted many times. The chain's CDR3 is CASRPPPGQGIYNEQFF. DNA for the CDR3: TGTGCCAGCAGACCACCCCCGGGGCAGGGGATATACAATGAGCAGTTCTTC. The chain uses TRBV28 and TRBJ2-1, with a tentative D call TRBD1 (6 bases). Trimming shortened V by 6 bases and J by 4 bases, and 22 bases separated the two germline ends. This CDR3 comprises 17 residues. Germline values: CDR1 MDHEN, CDR2 SYDVKM.

V gene TRBV28 combines with J gene TRBJ1-2, with D maybe TRBD1 (5 bases). This CDR3 contains 11 residues. The germline gives CDR1 MDHEN, CDR2 SYDVKM. V lost 6 bases to trimming and J lost 5 bases, with 7 bases between them. The CDR3 coding sequence is TGTGCCAGCAGCAGGGTTTATGGCTACACCTTC. Its protein product is CASSRVYGYTF.

This clonotype has at least ten counts. The rearrangement joins TRBV28 to TRBJ2-3, with 8 nucleotides matching TRBD2. Germline V gives CDR1 MDHEN, CDR2 SYDVKM. With 4 bases clipped from V and 2 bases from J, the junction kept 17 bases outside the gene matches. The CDR3 has 19 amino acids. The CDR3 DNA reads TGTGCCAGCAGTTCCTACTCCGGGAGGGGACCGCTGGACACAGATACGCAGTATTTT. Translated: CASSSYSGRGPLDTDTQYF.

There are many counts of this clonotype. The gene calls are TRBV11-1 and TRBJ2-7; possible D gene TRBD1, 6 bases. V lost 3 bases and J lost 5, with 11 bases in between. Germline loops: CDR1 SGHAT, CDR2 FQDESV (reference sequence). The CDR3 is 13 residues long. For the CDR3, the DNA is TGTGCCAGCAGCTTTCAACAGGGAAACGAGCAGTACTTC. Amino acids: CASSFQQGNEQYF.

This sequence joins TRBV2 and TRBJ2-2; 7 bases fit TRBD2. V shed 6 bases, J shed 7 bases, and the junction held 14 bases outside the gene matches. This CDR3 is 16 amino acids long. Germline V gene sequence: CDR1 SNHLY, CDR2 FYNNEI. The CDR3 here is CASRELAGARRGELFF. Here the CDR3 DNA reads TGTGCCAGCAGAGAGCTTGCGGGAGCGCGCCGCGGGGAGCTGTTTTTT. Full variable domain (missing parts from reference TRBV2 and TRBJ2-2): EPEVTQTPSHQVTQMGQEVILRCVPISNHLYFYWYRQILGQKVEFLVSFYNNEISEKSEIFDDQFSVERPDGSNFTLKIRSTKLEDSAMYFCASRELAGARRGELFFGEGSRLTVL.

This clonotype was picked up many times. This chain joins TRBV4-1 and TRBJ2-3, with D tentatively TRBD2 (5 bases). Germline CDR1 reads MGHRA; CDR2 reads YSYEKL. The CDR3 sequence is 17 residues long. Trimming pared 1 base from V and 0 bases from J, leaving 14 bases between. The CDR3: CASSQVGTPGSTDTQYF. CDR3 DNA sequence: TGCGCCAGCAGCCAAGTGGGTACGCCGGGGAGCACAGATACGCAGTATTTT.

This clonotype appeared many times. The chain links TRBV28 to TRBJ1-1, with D perhaps matching TRBD1 (6 bases). V shed 5 bases and J shed 4 bases, with 20 bases lying between them. Germline values: CDR1 MDHEN, CDR2 SYDVKM. The CDR3 sequence is 16 residues long. This chain's CDR3 is CASSPPGGRGATEAFF. In DNA, the CDR3 is TGTGCCAGCAGTCCTCCCGGGGGCAGGGGTGCCACTGAAGCTTTCTTT. The whole variable domain, remainder taken from reference TRBV28 and TRBJ1-1, is DVKVTQSSRYLVKRTGEKVFLECVQDMDHENMFWYRQDPGLGLRLIYFSYDVKMKEKGDIPEGYSVSREKKERFSLILESASTNQTSMYLCASSPPGGRGATEAFFGQGTRLTVV.

In its sample, this clonotype was seen many times. V and J are TRBV20-1 and TRBJ1-1; D call uncertain. The CDR3 is 14 residues long. Germline V gene lookup returns CDR1 DFQATT and CDR2 SNEGSKA (reference sequence). V gave up 5 bases and J gave up 1 base, with 14 bases separating them. The CDR3 DNA reads as TGCAGTGCTCCCCCGCGGTTGGGGAACACTGAAGCTTTCTTT. This encodes CSAPPRLGNTEAFF.

There are many counts of this clonotype. The chain combines TRBV28 with TRBJ1-1; D is unresolved. Germline V gene data show CDR1 as MDHEN and CDR2 as SYDVKM. The CDR3 totals 14 residues. The V end was cut by 7 bases, the J end by 1 base, with 13 bases between. CDR3 nucleotides: TGTGCCAGCACCATCAGTCTTTCGAACACTGAAGCTTTCTTT. It is translated as CASTISLSNTEAFF. Using reference TRBV28 and TRBJ1-1 for the parts outside the CDR3, the full variable domain is DVKVTQSSRYLVKRTGEKVFLECVQDMDHENMFWYRQDPGLGLRLIYFSYDVKMKEKGDIPEGYSVSREKKERFSLILESASTNQTSMYLCASTISLSNTEAFFGQGTRLTVV.

This clonotype was counted ten times or more. This chain links TRBV20-1 with TRBJ2-7; 10 bases line up with TRBD2. V dropped 3 bases and J dropped 6; count of bases not matched to a gene: 8. Germline V gene sequence: CDR1 DFQATT, CDR2 SNEGSKA (reference sequence). The CDR3 is 14 amino acids. The CDR3 here is CSASYPSGSIEQYF. The DNA for the CDR3 is TGCAGTGCTAGCTATCCTAGCGGGAGCATCGAGCAGTACTTC.

This clonotype was found many times. This chain uses TRBV7-8 with TRBJ2-1, with 12 bases lining up with TRBD1. The V gene end was trimmed by 3 bases and the J gene end by 10 bases; junction bases not matched to a gene: 7. The CDR3 loop spans 15 amino acids. Germline CDR1 is SGHVS and CDR2 is FQNEAQ. CDR3 amino acids: CASSFRDRGLGEQFF. The CDR3 coding sequence is TGTGCCAGCAGCTTCCGGGACAGGGGGCTTGGGGAGCAGTTCTTC.

This clonotype has ten or more counts. The chain has TRBV6-1 and TRBJ2-7, with D possibly being TRBD1 (6 bases). The CDR3 totals 15 residues. Germline CDR1 is MNHNS and CDR2 is SASEGT. Trimming left V 2 bases short and J 0 bases short, with 11 bases between. The CDR3 loop is CASSESQGISYEQYF. In nucleotides, the CDR3 is TGTGCCAGCAGTGAATCCCAGGGGATCTCCTACGAGCAGTACTTC.

This chain joins TRBV27 and TRBJ1-2; D gene ambiguous. V lost 6 bases and J lost 6, with 11 bases in between. The CDR3 runs 12 residues. CDR1 is MNHEY and CDR2 is SMNVEV in the germline V gene (reference sequence). For the CDR3, the DNA is TGTGCCAGCAGGGCTGGTCAGGATGGCTACACCTTC. This encodes CASRAGQDGYTF.

At least ten counts were recorded for this clonotype. The rearrangement uses TRBV5-1 and TRBJ1-1; possible D gene TRBD1, 6 bases. V lost 5 bases to trimming and J lost 1 base, with 12 bases between them. Germline V gives CDR1 SGHRS, CDR2 YFSETQ. This CDR3 has 14 residues. The CDR3 reads CASRPDRRNTEAFF. The DNA of the CDR3 is TGCGCCAGCAGACCCGACAGGAGGAACACTGAAGCTTTCTTT. The full variable domain, rest sourced from reference TRBV5-1 and TRBJ1-1, is KAGVTQTPRYLIKTRGQQVTLSCSPISGHRSVSWYQQTPGQGLQFLFEYFSETQRNKGNFPGRFSGRQFSNSRSEMNVSTLELGDSALYLCASRPDRRNTEAFFGQGTRLTVV.

This clonotype has a handful of counts. The chain couples TRBV7-2 to TRBJ2-5; 9 nucleotides line up with TRBD2. With 5 bases clipped from V and 5 bases from J, the junction kept 9 bases outside the gene matches. The CDR3 has 15 residues. Germline CDR1 is SGHTA and CDR2 is FQGNSA. CDR3 loop: CASSPQGLAGETQYF. The CDR3 DNA follows: TGTGCCAGCAGCCCACAAGGCCTAGCGGGGGAGACCCAGTACTTC.

J is TRBJ1-1 and V is TRBV6-1; D is unclear. The germline V and J ends were trimmed by 5 bases and 9 bases, with 10 bases remaining between them. The CDR3 is 11 amino acids. CDR1 is MNHNS and CDR2 is SASEGT in the germline V gene. CDR3 sequence: CASSRANKAFF. The DNA for the CDR3 is TGTGCCAGCAGTAGAGCCAACAAAGCTTTCTTT.